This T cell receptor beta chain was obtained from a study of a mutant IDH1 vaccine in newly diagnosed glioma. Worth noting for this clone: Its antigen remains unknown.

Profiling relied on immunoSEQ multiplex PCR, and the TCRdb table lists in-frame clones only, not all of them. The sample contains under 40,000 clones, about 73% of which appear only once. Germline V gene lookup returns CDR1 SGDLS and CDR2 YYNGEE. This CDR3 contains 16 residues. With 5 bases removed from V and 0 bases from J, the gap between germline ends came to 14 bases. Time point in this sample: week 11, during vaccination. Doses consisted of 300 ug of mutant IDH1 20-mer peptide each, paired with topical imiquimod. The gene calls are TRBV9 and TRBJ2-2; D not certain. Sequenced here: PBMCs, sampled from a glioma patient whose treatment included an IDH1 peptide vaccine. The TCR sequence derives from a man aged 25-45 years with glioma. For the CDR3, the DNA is TGTGCCAGCAGGCCTTCTATACTCGCGAACACCGGGGAGCTGTTTTTT. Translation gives CASRPSILANTGELFF. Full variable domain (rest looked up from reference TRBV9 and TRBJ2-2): DSGVTQTPKHLITATGQRVTLRCSPRSGDLSVYWYQQSLDQGLQFLIQYYNGEERAKGNILERFSAQQFPDLHSELNLSSLELGDSALYFCASRPSILANTGELFFGEGSRLTVL.